This T cell receptor beta chain was sequenced during a study of T cells expressing NK-cell markers. The wider study: HCMV seropositivity characterized seven of the eight sequenced donors, and seronegativity one. Study-wide results and caveats: Dominance of the CD3+CD56-NKG2C+ fraction by these clonotypes also held in four donors. Top CD8+ clonotypes included the dominant CD3+CD56+NKG2C+ clonotypes in roughly 6 donors.

A 5'RACE template switching approach incorporating UMIs was used to make TCR beta cDNA. With the 5' RACE reads reprocessed, TCRdb shows one record per CDR3 protein and no DNA. Recorded here are over 100,000 distinct CDR3 sequences; the top ten clones represent 15% to 20%. Points on this clonotype: The antigen is not known.

This CDR3 is 14 amino acids long. The germline V gene has CDR1 LNHNV and CDR2 YYDKDF (reference sequence). This receptor was identified in a woman between 18 and 70 years old in good health. The chain employs TRBV15 and TRBJ2-3; the TRBD1 assignment by TCRdb is unverifiable without DNA. Sequencing was done on a sample of blood T cells: a sorted CD56 or NKG2C T cell subset, CD4+ or CD8+ T cells, or bulk PBMC T cells (not recorded which). CDR3 sequence reads: CATSRGQSSDTQYF.